The 25 T cell receptor beta chains below all came from one sample that was sequenced in a study of blood T cell repertoires in COVID-19. Profiled with immunoSEQ multiplex PCR; TCRdb holds only in-frame clones, not every one. The sample consists of a few hundred thousand clones, around 82% of them appearing once. The sample consisted of peripheral blood. The receptors originated from a person aged 70 to 80 with COVID-19, enrolled during active disease.

V and J are TRBV7-2 and TRBJ1-6; the D gene is possibly TRBD1 (5 bases). The germline V gene has CDR1 SGHTA and CDR2 FQGNSA. The CDR3 contains 14 residues. Trimming pared 1 base from V and 7 bases from J, leaving 8 bases between. The CDR3 region has the DNA TGTGCCAGCAGCTTAGGACAGCAGAATTCACCCCTCCACTTT. This gives the protein CASSLGQQNSPLHF.

The rearrangement joins TRBV5-4 to TRBJ1-1; the D is unclear. V dropped 5 bases and J dropped 7 bases, with 15 bases sitting between them. The CDR3 is 13 residues long. Germline loops: CDR1 SGHNT, CDR2 YYREEE (reference sequence). The CDR3 DNA is TGTGCCAGCAGGGCTGTGGGGAGTCTTGAAGCTTTCTTT. The encoded protein is CASRAVGSLEAFF.

The chain employs TRBV28 and TRBJ2-7, with 8 bases aligning to TRBD2. This CDR3 is 14 amino acids long. With V trimmed by 10 bases and J by 4 bases, 12 bases remained unmatched. Germline CDR1 reads MDHEN; CDR2 reads SYDVKM. The DNA for the CDR3 is TGTGCCATCGGGGGGCAGCGGGAGAGGTACGAGCAGTACTTC. Translated: CAIGGQRERYEQYF. The full variable domain, completed using reference TRBV28 and TRBJ2-7, is DVKVTQSSRYLVKRTGEKVFLECVQDMDHENMFWYRQDPGLGLRLIYFSYDVKMKEKGDIPEGYSVSREKKERFSLILESASTNQTSMYLCAIGGQRERYEQYFGPGTRLTVT.

The chain employs TRBV19 and TRBJ1-1; D is undetermined. Trimming pared 5 bases from V and 0 bases from J, leaving 10 bases between. Germline assignment: CDR1 LNHDA and CDR2 SQIVND (reference sequence). The CDR3 is 14 amino acids. The CDR3 spells CASSPDNLNTEAFF. The CDR3, as DNA: TGTGCCAGTAGTCCTGACAACTTGAACACTGAAGCTTTCTTT.

J is TRBJ2-2 and V is TRBV4-3; D unclear. The CDR3 loop spans 17 amino acids. Germline CDR1 reads LGHNA; CDR2 reads YSLEER. V dropped 0 bases and J dropped 6 bases, with 17 bases sitting between them. The CDR3 reads CASSQDAASEISGELFF. Here the CDR3 DNA reads TGCGCCAGCAGCCAAGACGCGGCCTCGGAGATCTCCGGGGAGCTGTTTTTT.

This clone was counted once. This chain uses TRBV28 with TRBJ2-7; 8 nucleotides line up with TRBD1. Germline V gene lookup returns CDR1 MDHEN and CDR2 SYDVKM. This CDR3 is 14 amino acids long. J gave up 4 bases and V 6 bases, and 8 bases lay outside the gene matches. CDR3 sequence (DNA): TGTGCCAGCAGCCTGACAGGGGCTAAGTACGAGCAGTACTTC. It codes for CASSLTGAKYEQYF.

V gene TRBV5-8 combines with J gene TRBJ1-1, with TRBD1 matching over 7 bases. Germline CDR1 SGHTS, CDR2 YDEGEE. This CDR3 has 14 amino acids. V was pared by 2 bases and J by 10 bases, with 11 bases of the junction left unmatched. For the CDR3, the DNA is TGTGCCAGCAGCTTTCGTTCCCGACAGGGTGGAGCTTTCTTT. Amino acid sequence: CASSFRSRQGGAFF.

The CDR3 here is CASSPPTGNTEAFF. DNA of the CDR3: TGTGCCAGCAGTCCACCTACAGGGAACACTGAAGCTTTCTTT. V gene TRBV27 combines with J gene TRBJ1-1; D perhaps matches TRBD1 (5 bases). V lost 5 bases and J lost 1, with 11 bases in between. CDR1 MNHEY and CDR2 SMNVEV come from the germline V gene (reference sequence). The CDR3 contains 14 residues.

The rearrangement uses TRBV30 and TRBJ2-7, with D perhaps TRBD2 (6 bases). This CDR3 spans 13 amino acids. V dropped 3 bases and J dropped 3 bases, with 12 bases sitting between them. CDR1 and CDR2 from the germline V gene are GTSNPN and SVGIG (reference sequence). The CDR3 loop is CAWSAGPHYEQYF. The CDR3 DNA is TGTGCCTGGAGCGCGGGACCGCACTACGAGCAGTACTTC. The complete variable domain, with remaining parts taken from reference TRBV30 and TRBJ2-7, reads SQTIHQWPATLVQPVGSPLSLECTVEGTSNPNLYWYRQAAGRGLQLLFYSVGIGQISSEVPQNLSASRPQDRQFILSSKKLLLSDSGFYLCAWSAGPHYEQYFGPGTRLTVT.

V and J are TRBV7-2 and TRBJ1-2; 8 bases line up with TRBD1. Germline V lookup: CDR1 SGHTA, CDR2 FQGNSA. CDR3 length: 14 amino acids. Trimming removed 5 bases from V and 8 bases from J; junction bases left unmatched: 10. The CDR3 coding sequence is TGTGCCAGCAGCCCCCGGGACAGGTCAGGAGGCTACACCTTC. Translation gives CASSPRDRSGGYTF. Full variable domain (missing parts from reference TRBV7-2 and TRBJ1-2): GAGVSQSPSNKVTEKGKDVELRCDPISGHTALYWYRQSLGQGLEFLIYFQGNSAPDKSGLPSDRFSAERTGGSVSTLTIQRTQQEDSAVYLCASSPRDRSGGYTFGSGTRLTVV.

The V gene is TRBV15, the J gene TRBJ1-2, with TRBD1 matching 7 bases. V shed 0 bases and J 2 bases; nucleotides not matched to a gene: 3. There are 15 residues in the CDR3. Germline V gene sequence: CDR1 LNHNV, CDR2 YYDKDF (reference sequence). The CDR3 bases are TGTGCCACCAGCAGAGAGGCCAGGGGGAACTATGGCTACACCTTC. Translating gives CATSREARGNYGYTF.

The rearrangement joins TRBV21-1 to TRBJ2-1; TRBD2 is taken as the D call from the table, unchecked against the DNA. TRBV21-1 is annotated as a pseudogene. The CDR3 is 16 residues long. CDR3 bases: TGTGCCAGCAGCAACCGGACTAGCGGGAGACGGAATGAGCAGTTCTTC. It yields the protein CASSNRTSGRRNEQFF.

The J gene is TRBJ1-5, the V gene TRBV4-3; no clear D gene. Trimming took off 0 bases at V and 7 bases at J, with 10 bases between the two ends. The germline V gene has CDR1 LGHNA and CDR2 YSLEER. The length of the CDR3 is 14 residues. This CDR3 is CASSQDTSGQPQHF. As DNA, the CDR3 is TGCGCCAGCAGCCAAGATACGAGCGGCCAGCCCCAGCATTTT.

The chain has TRBV27 and TRBJ2-3, with TRBD1 identical over 7 bases. This CDR3 comprises 17 residues. Germline values: CDR1 MNHEY, CDR2 SMNVEV (reference sequence). J lost 3 bases, V lost 0 bases, and 9 bases had no gene match. CDR3 amino acids: CASSLSGTGTETDTQYF. DNA for the CDR3: TGTGCCAGCAGTTTATCAGGAACCGGGACAGAGACAGATACGCAGTATTTT.

This chain joins TRBV9 and TRBJ2-5; 9 bases line up with TRBD1. From germline, CDR1 is SGDLS and CDR2 YYNGEE. V was pared by 0 bases and J by 5 bases, with 5 bases of the junction left unmatched. The CDR3 loop spans 15 amino acids. The CDR3 here is CASSVGTGVMETQYF. In DNA, the CDR3 is TGTGCCAGCAGCGTAGGGACAGGGGTGATGGAGACCCAGTACTTC. The full variable domain, its missing parts supplied by reference TRBV9 and TRBJ2-5, is DSGVTQTPKHLITATGQRVTLRCSPRSGDLSVYWYQQSLDQGLQFLIQYYNGEERAKGNILERFSAQQFPDLHSELNLSSLELGDSALYFCASSVGTGVMETQYFGPGTRLLVL.

CDR3 sequence reads: CASRDGGIDTQYF. For the CDR3, the DNA is TGTGCCAGCAGGGACGGGGGGATAGATACGCAGTATTTT. This chain uses TRBV6-6 with TRBJ2-3; 7 nucleotides line up with TRBD2. Losses at the gene ends were 6 bases for V and 5 bases for J; bases not matched to a gene: 5. Germline V gene data show CDR1 as MNHNY and CDR2 as SVGAGI (reference sequence). This CDR3 is 13 amino acids long.

This clone has more than one count but fewer than ten. The gene calls are TRBV29-1 and TRBJ2-1, with TRBD2 identical over 7 bases. CDR1 and CDR2 from the germline V gene are SQVTM and ANQGSEA. V shed 8 bases, J shed 0 bases, and the junction held 4 bases outside the gene matches. The CDR3 loop spans 13 amino acids. The CDR3 DNA sequence: TGCAGCACCACTAGCGTCTCCTACAATGAGCAGTTCTTC. It yields the protein CSTTSVSYNEQFF.

This rearrangement joins TRBV11-2 to TRBJ2-2; the D is unclear. From germline, CDR1 is SGHAT and CDR2 FQNNGV. Between the trimmed V and J ends, which lost 1 base and 6 bases, there was a span of 15 bases. This CDR3 spans 16 amino acids. This chain's CDR3 is CASSLASDRVAGELFF. CDR3 DNA sequence: TGTGCCAGCAGCTTAGCTAGTGACCGGGTGGCCGGGGAGCTGTTTTTT.

The rearrangement links TRBV7-2 to TRBJ1-2; TRBD1 agrees at 9 bases. This CDR3 comprises 13 residues. V lost 6 bases and J lost 8; bases outside the gene matches: 7. Germline assignment: CDR1 SGHTA and CDR2 FQGNSA. The CDR3 protein is CASSYRGRGGYTF. The CDR3 region has the DNA TGTGCCAGCAGTTACAGGGGGCGTGGAGGCTACACCTTC.

The chain has TRBV6-5 and TRBJ2-7; 10 bases map to TRBD1. Germline values: CDR1 MNHEY, CDR2 SVGAGI. Unmatched junction bases numbered 4, after V lost 5 bases and J lost 6 bases. The CDR3 is 13 amino acids. CDR3 in DNA: TGTGCCAGCAGTACGGGACAGGGGTTCGAGCAGTACTTC. It specifies CASSTGQGFEQYF.

The rearrangement uses TRBV10-3 and TRBJ2-3; 7 bases match TRBD2. The V gene end was trimmed by 8 bases and the J gene end by 0 bases; junction bases not matched to a gene: 11. Germline assignment: CDR1 ENHRY and CDR2 SYGVKD. This CDR3 is 16 amino acids long. CDR3 residues: CAISGSPSGSTDTQYF. In DNA, the CDR3 is TGTGCCATCTCGGGTTCCCCTAGCGGTAGCACAGATACGCAGTATTTT.

The chain has TRBV3-1 (or the pseudogene TRBV3-2) and TRBJ1-5; tentatively, D is TRBD1 (6 bases). Trimming cost V 4 bases and J 6 bases, with 13 bases left between them. The CDR3 runs to 14 residues. CDR1 and CDR2 (germline): LGHDT, YNNKEL (reference sequence). The CDR3 sequence: CASSPQGYVQPQHF. In DNA, the CDR3 is TGTGCCAGCAGCCCCCAGGGGTACGTTCAGCCCCAGCATTTT.

This chain connects TRBV6-2 or TRBV6-3 to TRBJ2-1, with D perhaps TRBD2 (6 bases). CDR1 and CDR2 from the germline V gene are MNHEY and SVGEGT. The CDR3 spans 15 residues. Deletions cut 4 bases from V and 2 bases from J, with 12 bases between. The CDR3 protein is CASSLRTGAYNEQFF. The CDR3, as DNA: TGTGCCAGCAGTTTAAGGACGGGGGCCTACAATGAGCAGTTCTTC.

V and J are TRBV29-1 and TRBJ2-1, with 12 positions matching TRBD2. This CDR3 is 14 amino acids long. Per germline, CDR1 SQVTM and CDR2 ANQGSEA. The ends lost 4 bases at V and 4 bases at J; junction bases unmatched: 2. CDR3 amino acids: CSVGGTSGYNEQFF. In DNA, the CDR3 is TGCAGCGTTGGGGGGACTAGCGGGTACAATGAGCAGTTCTTC.

V and J are TRBV19 and TRBJ1-3; D possibly corresponds to TRBD1 (6 bases). Deletions cut 2 bases from V and 5 bases from J, with 16 bases between. CDR1 is LNHDA and CDR2 is SQIVND in the germline V gene (reference sequence). The CDR3 extends over 16 amino acids. The CDR3 reads CASSIQGSTPRNTIYF. As DNA, the CDR3 is TGTGCCAGTAGTATACAGGGGTCAACTCCCAGAAACACCATATATTTT.